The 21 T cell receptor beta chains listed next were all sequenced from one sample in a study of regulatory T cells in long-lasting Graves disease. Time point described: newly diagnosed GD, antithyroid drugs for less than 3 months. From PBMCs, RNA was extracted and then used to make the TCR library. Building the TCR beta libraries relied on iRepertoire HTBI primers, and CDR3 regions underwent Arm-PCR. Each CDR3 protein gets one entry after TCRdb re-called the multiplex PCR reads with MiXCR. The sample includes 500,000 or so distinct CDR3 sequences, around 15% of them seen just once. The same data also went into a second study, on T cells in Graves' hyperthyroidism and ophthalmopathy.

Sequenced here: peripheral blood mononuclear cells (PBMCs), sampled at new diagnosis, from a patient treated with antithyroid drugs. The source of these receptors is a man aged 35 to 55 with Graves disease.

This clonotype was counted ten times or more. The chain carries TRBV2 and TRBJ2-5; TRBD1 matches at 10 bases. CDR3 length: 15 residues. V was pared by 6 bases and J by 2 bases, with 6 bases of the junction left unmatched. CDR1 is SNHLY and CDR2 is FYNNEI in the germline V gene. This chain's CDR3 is CASRLDRGRQETQYF. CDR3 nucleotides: TGTGCCAGCAGGCTAGACAGGGGGCGTCAAGAGACCCAGTACTTC. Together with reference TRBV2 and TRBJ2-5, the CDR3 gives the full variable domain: EPEVTQTPSHQVTQMGQEVILRCVPISNHLYFYWYRQILGQKVEFLVSFYNNEISEKSEIFDDQFSVERPDGSNFTLKIRSTKLEDSAMYFCASRLDRGRQETQYFGPGTRLLVL.

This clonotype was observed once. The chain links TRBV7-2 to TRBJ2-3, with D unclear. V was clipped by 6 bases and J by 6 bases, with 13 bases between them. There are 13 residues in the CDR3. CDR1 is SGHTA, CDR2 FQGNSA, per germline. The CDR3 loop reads CASSLPSRDTQYF. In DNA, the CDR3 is TGTGCCAGCAGTCTGCCGAGCAGGGATACGCAGTATTTT. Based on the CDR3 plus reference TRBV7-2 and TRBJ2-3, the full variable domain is GAGVSQSPSNKVTEKGKDVELRCDPISGHTALYWYRQSLGQGLEFLIYFQGNSAPDKSGLPSDRFSAERTGGSVSTLTIQRTQQEDSAVYLCASSLPSRDTQYFGPGTRLTVL.

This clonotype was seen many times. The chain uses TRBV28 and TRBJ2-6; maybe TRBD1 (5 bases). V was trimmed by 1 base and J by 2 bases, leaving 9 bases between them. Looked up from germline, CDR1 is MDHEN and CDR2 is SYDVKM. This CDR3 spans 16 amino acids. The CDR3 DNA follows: TGTGCCAGCAGTTTATTAGTAGGGGCTGGGGCCAACGTCCTGACTTTC. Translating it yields CASSLLVGAGANVLTF.

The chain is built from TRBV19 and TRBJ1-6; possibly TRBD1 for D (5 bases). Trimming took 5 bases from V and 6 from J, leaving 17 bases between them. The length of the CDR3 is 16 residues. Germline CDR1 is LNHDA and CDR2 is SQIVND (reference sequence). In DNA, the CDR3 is TGTGCCAGTAGTCCACGCACGGGGCGAGTTAATTCACCCCTCCACTTT. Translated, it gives CASSPRTGRVNSPLHF.

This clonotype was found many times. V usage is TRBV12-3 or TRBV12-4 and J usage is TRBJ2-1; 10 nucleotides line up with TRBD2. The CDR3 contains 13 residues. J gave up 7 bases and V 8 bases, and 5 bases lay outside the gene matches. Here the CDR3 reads CASSSGSGNEQFF. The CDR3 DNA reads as TGTGCCAGCTCTAGCGGGAGTGGTAATGAGCAGTTCTTC.

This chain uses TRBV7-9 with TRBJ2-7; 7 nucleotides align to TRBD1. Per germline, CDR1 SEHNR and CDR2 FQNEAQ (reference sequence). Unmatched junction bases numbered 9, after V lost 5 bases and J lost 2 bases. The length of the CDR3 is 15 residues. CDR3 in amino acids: CASSLPGQVPYEQYF. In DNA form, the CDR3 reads TGTGCCAGCAGCCTTCCCGGACAGGTACCCTACGAGCAGTACTTC.

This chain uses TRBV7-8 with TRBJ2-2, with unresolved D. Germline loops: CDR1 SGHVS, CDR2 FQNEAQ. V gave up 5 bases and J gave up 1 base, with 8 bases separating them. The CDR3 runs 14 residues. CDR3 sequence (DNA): TGTGCCAGCAGCGCCTTACAGAACACCGGGGAGCTGTTTTTT. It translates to CASSALQNTGELFF.

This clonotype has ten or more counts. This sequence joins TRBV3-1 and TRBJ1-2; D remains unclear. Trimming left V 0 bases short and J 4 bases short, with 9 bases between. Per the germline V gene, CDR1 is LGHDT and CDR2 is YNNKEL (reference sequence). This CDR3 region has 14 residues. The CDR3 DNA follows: TGTGCCAGCAGCCAAGATCTTCACGGCTATGGCTACACCTTC. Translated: CASSQDLHGYGYTF.

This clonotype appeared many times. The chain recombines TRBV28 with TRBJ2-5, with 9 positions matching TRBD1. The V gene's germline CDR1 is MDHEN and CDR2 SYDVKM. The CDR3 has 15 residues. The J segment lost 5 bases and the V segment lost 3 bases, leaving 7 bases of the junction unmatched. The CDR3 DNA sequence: TGTGCCAGCAGTTTGTTGGGACAGGGTTTGGAGACCCAGTACTTC. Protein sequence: CASSLLGQGLETQYF.

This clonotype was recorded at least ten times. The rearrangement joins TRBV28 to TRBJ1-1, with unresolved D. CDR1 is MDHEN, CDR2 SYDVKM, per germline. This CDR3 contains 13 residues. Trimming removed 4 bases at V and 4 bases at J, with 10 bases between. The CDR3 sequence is CASSYGGITEAFF. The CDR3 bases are TGTGCCAGCAGTTACGGCGGGATCACTGAAGCTTTCTTT.

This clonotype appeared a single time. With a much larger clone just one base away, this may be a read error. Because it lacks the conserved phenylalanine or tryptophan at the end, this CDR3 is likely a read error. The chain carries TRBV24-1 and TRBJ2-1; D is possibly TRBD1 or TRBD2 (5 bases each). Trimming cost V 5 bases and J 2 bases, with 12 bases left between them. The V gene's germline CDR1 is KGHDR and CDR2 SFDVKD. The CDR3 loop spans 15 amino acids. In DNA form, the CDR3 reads TGTGCCACCAGTGTTGGGACCCCGACCTACAATGAGCAGTTCCTC. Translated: CATSVGTPTYNEQFL.

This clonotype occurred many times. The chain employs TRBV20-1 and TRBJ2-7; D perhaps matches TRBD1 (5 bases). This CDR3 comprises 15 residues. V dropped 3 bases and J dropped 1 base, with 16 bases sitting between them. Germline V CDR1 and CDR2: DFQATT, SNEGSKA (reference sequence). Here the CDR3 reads CSASGAQDRSYEQYF. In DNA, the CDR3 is TGCAGTGCTAGTGGGGCCCAGGATAGATCCTACGAGCAGTACTTC.

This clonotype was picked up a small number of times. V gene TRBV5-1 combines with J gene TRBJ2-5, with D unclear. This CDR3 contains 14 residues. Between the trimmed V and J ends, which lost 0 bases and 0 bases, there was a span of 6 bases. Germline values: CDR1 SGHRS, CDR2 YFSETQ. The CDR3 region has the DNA TGCGCCAGCAGCTTGGTGGCGGACCAAGAGACCCAGTACTTC. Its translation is CASSLVADQETQYF. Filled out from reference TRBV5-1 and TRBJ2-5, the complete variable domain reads KAGVTQTPRYLIKTRGQQVTLSCSPISGHRSVSWYQQTPGQGLQFLFEYFSETQRNKGNFPGRFSGRQFSNSRSEMNVSTLELGDSALYLCASSLVADQETQYFGPGTRLLVL.

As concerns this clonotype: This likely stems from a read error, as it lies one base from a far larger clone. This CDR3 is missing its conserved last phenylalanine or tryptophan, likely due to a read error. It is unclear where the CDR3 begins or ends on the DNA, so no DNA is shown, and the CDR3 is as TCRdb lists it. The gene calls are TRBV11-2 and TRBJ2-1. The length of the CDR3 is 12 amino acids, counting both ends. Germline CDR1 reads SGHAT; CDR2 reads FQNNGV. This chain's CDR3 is CASSDAVDTQYL.

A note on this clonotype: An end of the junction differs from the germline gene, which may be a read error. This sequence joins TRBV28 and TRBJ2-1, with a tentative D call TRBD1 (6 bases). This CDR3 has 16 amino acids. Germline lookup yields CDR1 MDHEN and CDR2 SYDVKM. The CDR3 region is CASSWDKGSSYSEQFF. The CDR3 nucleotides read TGTGCCAGCAGCTGGGACAAGGGGAGCTCCTACAGTGAGCAGTTCTTC.

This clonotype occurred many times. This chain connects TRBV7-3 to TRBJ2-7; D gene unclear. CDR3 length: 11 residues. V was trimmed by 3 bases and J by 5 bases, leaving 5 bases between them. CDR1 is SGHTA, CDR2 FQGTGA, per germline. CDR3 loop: CASSFSNEQYF. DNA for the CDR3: TGTGCCAGCAGCTTTTCCAACGAGCAGTACTTC.

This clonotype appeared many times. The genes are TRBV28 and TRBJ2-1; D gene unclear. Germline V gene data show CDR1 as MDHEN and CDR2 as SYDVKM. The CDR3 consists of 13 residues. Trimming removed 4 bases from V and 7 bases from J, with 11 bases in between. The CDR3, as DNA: TGTGCCAGCAGTTCCGGGCTGTCAAATGAGCAGTTCTTC. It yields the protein CASSSGLSNEQFF.

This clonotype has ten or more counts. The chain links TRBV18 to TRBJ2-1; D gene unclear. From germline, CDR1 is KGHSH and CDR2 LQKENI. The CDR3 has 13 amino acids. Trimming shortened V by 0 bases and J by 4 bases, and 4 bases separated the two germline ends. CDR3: CASSPPGYNEQFF. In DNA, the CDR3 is TGTGCCAGCTCACCACCGGGGTACAATGAGCAGTTCTTC.

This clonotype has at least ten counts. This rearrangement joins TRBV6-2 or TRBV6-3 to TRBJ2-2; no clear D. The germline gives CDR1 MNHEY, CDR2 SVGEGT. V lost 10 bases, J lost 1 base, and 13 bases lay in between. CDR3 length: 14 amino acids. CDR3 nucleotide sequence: TGTGCCACCTCTGATAGGGTGAACACCGGGGAGCTGTTTTTT. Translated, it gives CATSDRVNTGELFF.

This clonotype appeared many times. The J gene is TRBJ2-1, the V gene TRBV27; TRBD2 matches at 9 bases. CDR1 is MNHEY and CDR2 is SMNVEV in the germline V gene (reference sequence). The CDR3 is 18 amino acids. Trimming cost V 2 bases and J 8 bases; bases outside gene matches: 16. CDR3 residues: CASSLQGGGSGSWYEQFF. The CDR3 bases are TGTGCCAGCAGTTTACAGGGAGGGGGTAGCGGGAGTTGGTATGAGCAGTTCTTC.

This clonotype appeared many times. The CDR3 here is CAWSGDTGPPHEQFF. The CDR3 DNA reads TGTGCCTGGAGTGGGGACACGGGCCCACCCCATGAGCAGTTCTTC. The chain couples TRBV30 to TRBJ2-1, with D possibly matching TRBD1 (6 bases). This CDR3 is 15 amino acids long. Germline CDR1 GTSNPN, CDR2 SVGIG (reference sequence). V gave up 1 base and J gave up 8 bases, with 18 bases separating them.